These 19 T cell receptor beta chains were sequenced from one sample in a study of shared clonotypes between healthy human individuals. Assay: immunoSEQ multiplex PCR; the TCRdb copy retains only in-frame clones and omits some. The profile shows more than 2 million clones, 90% to 97% of them singletons. Sample: naive CD4+ T cells sorted from blood. The subset denotes: CD45RA+ positively selected. Receptor source: a man between 18 and 29 years old in good health.

The chain employs TRBV5-6 and TRBJ2-5; D might be TRBD2 (5 bases). The CDR3 is 14 residues long. From germline, CDR1 is SGHDT and CDR2 YYEEEE. Between the trimmed V and J ends, which lost 2 bases and 3 bases, there was a span of 11 bases. The CDR3 here is CASSFGRGEETQYF. The CDR3 nucleotides read TGTGCCAGCAGCTTTGGCCGGGGAGAAGAGACCCAGTACTTC.

The genes are TRBV6-6 and TRBJ2-3; either TRBD1 or TRBD2 may supply D (6 bases each). CDR1 and CDR2 from the germline V gene are MNHNY and SVGAGI (reference sequence). The CDR3 has 15 residues. V was cut by 6 bases and J by 2 bases, with 15 bases left in between. CDR3: CASRLGGPPTDTQYF. For the CDR3, the DNA is TGTGCCAGCAGATTGGGGGGCCCCCCCACAGATACGCAGTATTTT.

This chain uses TRBV4-1 with TRBJ1-5, with 8 bases fitting TRBD1. The V segment lost 2 bases and the J segment 5 bases; nucleotides outside the gene matches: 5. CDR1 MGHRA and CDR2 YSYEKL come from the germline V gene. This CDR3 region has 15 residues. The CDR3 protein is CASSQWTGRDQPQHF. The CDR3 region has the DNA TGCGCCAGCAGCCAATGGACAGGGAGAGATCAGCCCCAGCATTTT.

V is TRBV19 and J is TRBJ1-4; maybe TRBD1 (5 bases). The CDR3 sequence is 16 residues long. The V end was cut by 4 bases, the J end by 4 bases, with 16 bases between. CDR1 LNHDA and CDR2 SQIVND come from the germline V gene (reference sequence). CDR3 nucleotide sequence: TGTGCCAGTAGTAAGCTGGGGCAGACTATTAATGAAAAACTGTTTTTT. Protein sequence: CASSKLGQTINEKLFF.

Note on this clone: In the same sample, other DNA sequences code for this CDR3. The V call is TRBV5-6, the J call TRBJ2-5, with D uncertain. From germline, CDR1 is SGHDT and CDR2 YYEEEE. The CDR3 spans 11 residues. V was shortened by 4 bases and J by 5 bases, with 6 bases between the two germline ends. The DNA of the CDR3 is TGTGCCAGCAGCCAGAGCGAGACCCAGTACTTC. Its protein is CASSQSETQYF.

This clone was counted between two and nine times. V gene TRBV4-1 combines with J gene TRBJ1-1; D is possibly TRBD1 (6 bases). Germline CDR1 and CDR2: MGHRA and YSYEKL. The CDR3 extends over 14 amino acids. V was pared by 5 bases and J by 1 base, with 11 bases between. The CDR3 loop is CASSAPGQNTEAFF. CDR3 bases: TGCGCCAGCAGCGCGCCGGGACAGAACACTGAAGCTTTCTTT.

The chain combines TRBV9 with TRBJ1-3, with D uncertain. Germline assignment: CDR1 SGDLS and CDR2 YYNGEE. V shed 0 bases and J shed 6 bases, with 10 bases lying between them. The CDR3 runs to 14 residues. The CDR3 loop is CASSVDGYSNTIYF. The CDR3 DNA sequence: TGTGCCAGCAGCGTAGACGGCTACTCAAACACCATATATTTT.

The chain has TRBV30 and TRBJ1-4, with a possible D match to TRBD1 (5 bases). Deletions cut 3 bases from V and 5 bases from J, with 13 bases between. The germline CDR1 and CDR2 sequences are GTSNPN and SVGIG (reference sequence). The CDR3 extends over 14 amino acids. The CDR3 DNA follows: TGTGCCTGGAGGGATAGGGGAGGGAATGAAAAACTGTTTTTT. It translates to CAWRDRGGNEKLFF. Based on the CDR3 plus reference TRBV30 and TRBJ1-4, the full variable domain is SQTIHQWPATLVQPVGSPLSLECTVEGTSNPNLYWYRQAAGRGLQLLFYSVGIGQISSEVPQNLSASRPQDRQFILSSKKLLLSDSGFYLCAWRDRGGNEKLFFGSGTQLSVL.

V and J are TRBV5-1 and TRBJ1-1; D is undetermined. The V gene lost 0 bases and the J gene lost 0 bases, with 9 bases spanning the gap. Germline assignment: CDR1 SGHRS and CDR2 YFSETQ. There are 15 residues in the CDR3. Written as DNA, the CDR3 is TGCGCCAGCAGCTTGGGGAAAAGCATGAACACTGAAGCTTTCTTT. Translation: CASSLGKSMNTEAFF.

J is TRBJ1-5 and V is TRBV7-6; D is undetermined. Germline V lookup: CDR1 SGHVS, CDR2 FNYEAQ. V was shortened by 5 bases and J by 4 bases, with 6 bases between the two germline ends. This CDR3 is built from 12 residues. The CDR3 sequence is CASSQPNQPQHF. Written as DNA, the CDR3 is TGTGCCAGCAGCCAACCAAATCAGCCCCAGCATTTT.

Comment on this clone: The same CDR3 is also encoded by other DNA sequences in this sample. V gene TRBV2 combines with J gene TRBJ2-1; tentatively, D is TRBD1 (6 bases). Trimming took 4 bases from V and 0 from J, leaving 10 bases between them. The CDR3 consists of 15 residues. Germline CDR1 and CDR2: SNHLY and FYNNEI. CDR3 protein: CASSADRSSYNEQFF. In nucleotides, the CDR3 is TGTGCCAGCAGTGCTGACAGGAGCTCCTACAATGAGCAGTTCTTC. Drawing the rest from reference TRBV2 and TRBJ2-1, the complete variable domain is EPEVTQTPSHQVTQMGQEVILRCVPISNHLYFYWYRQILGQKVEFLVSFYNNEISEKSEIFDDQFSVERPDGSNFTLKIRSTKLEDSAMYFCASSADRSSYNEQFFGPGTRLTVL.

This clone showed up just once. The V and J genes are TRBV12-2 and TRBJ1-2. TRBV12-2 is tagged as a pseudogene. The length of the CDR3 is 18 residues. The CDR3 here is CASRSKQGGFFGNYGYTF. DNA for the CDR3: TGTGCAAGTCGCTCGAAACAGGGAGGGTTTTTCGGAAACTATGGCTACACCTTC.

The V and J genes are TRBV10-3 and TRBJ2-3; D might be TRBD2 (6 bases). This CDR3 has 13 amino acids. Germline V lookup: CDR1 ENHRY, CDR2 SYGVKD. Trimming took 1 base from V and 4 from J, leaving 6 bases between them. CDR3 sequence (DNA): TGTGCCATCAGTGAGTGGGGGGCAGATACGCAGTATTTT. It yields the protein CAISEWGADTQYF.

This clone was seen only once. Other DNA sequences in the same sample also yield this CDR3. The chain employs TRBV15 and TRBJ1-2, with 7 bases fitting TRBD1. V dropped 6 bases and J dropped 2; count of bases not matched to a gene: 3. Germline V gene data show CDR1 as LNHNV and CDR2 as YYDKDF (reference sequence). The CDR3 runs 13 residues. CDR3 in DNA: TGTGCCACCAGTCCGGACAGGAACTATGGCTACACCTTC. Translation: CATSPDRNYGYTF.

In DNA, the CDR3 is TGTGCCAGCAGCCCCCCTGCCGGCGGGAGGGAGGTTTACGAGCAGTACTTC. It codes for CASSPPAGGREVYEQYF. The rearrangement uses TRBV7-9 and TRBJ2-7, with 9 positions matching TRBD2. With 5 bases clipped from V and 4 bases from J, the junction kept 15 bases outside the gene matches. This CDR3 region has 17 residues. Germline V gene lookup returns CDR1 SEHNR and CDR2 FQNEAQ (reference sequence).

The gene calls are TRBV5-1 and TRBJ2-5; D is perhaps TRBD1 (6 bases). This CDR3 has 13 residues. V was pared by 7 bases and J by 0 bases, with 10 bases between. Germline loops: CDR1 SGHRS, CDR2 YFSETQ. The CDR3 DNA sequence: TGCGCCAGCGCACGGACAGACCAAGAGACCCAGTACTTC. Translation: CASARTDQETQYF.

This clone has only a few counts. This sample also contains other DNA sequences that code for the same CDR3. The chain employs TRBV5-1 and TRBJ2-2; TRBD1 matches at 7 bases. This CDR3 is 13 amino acids long. V shed 4 bases, J shed 5 bases, and the junction held 2 bases outside the gene matches. CDR1 and CDR2 (germline): SGHRS, YFSETQ. In nucleotides, the CDR3 is TGCGCCAGCAGCCTGGGACAGACCGGGGAGCTGTTTTTT. Protein sequence: CASSLGQTGELFF.

The rearrangement links TRBV5-4 to TRBJ2-3, with D perhaps TRBD2 (5 bases). Between the trimmed V and J ends, which lost 4 bases and 0 bases, there was a span of 12 bases. The length of the CDR3 is 15 residues. Germline V gene sequence: CDR1 SGHNT, CDR2 YYREEE (reference sequence). For the CDR3, the DNA is TGTGCCAGCAGCCGGACGACTACGAGCACAGATACGCAGTATTTT. The encoded protein is CASSRTTTSTDTQYF.

The J gene is TRBJ2-7, the V gene TRBV11-2; D is unresolved. The CDR3 spans 13 residues. V lost 0 bases to trimming and J lost 6 bases, with 9 bases between them. Germline loops: CDR1 SGHAT, CDR2 FQNNGV. The CDR3 DNA sequence: TGTGCCAGCAGCTTAGAGGCATTTGGCGAGCAGTACTTC. Translating it yields CASSLEAFGEQYF. Filled out from reference TRBV11-2 and TRBJ2-7, the complete variable domain reads EAGVAQSPRYKIIEKRQSVAFWCNPISGHATLYWYQQILGQGPKLLIQFQNNGVVDDSQLPKDRFSAERLKGVDSTLKIQPAKLEDSAVYLCASSLEAFGEQYFGPGTRLTVT.